These 15 T cell receptor beta chains share one sample of origin, sequenced in a study of T cell responses to AZD1222 COVID-19 vaccine. Produced via immunoSEQ multiplex PCR; TCRdb's table is partial and in-frame only. The sample lists about 100,000 clones, roughly 86% occurring once. This specimen was peripheral blood, taken on day 0 of AZD1222 vaccination. The receptors shown here come from an adult in good health.

This clone was picked up one time. The gene calls are TRBV19 and TRBJ1-2; D unclear. Germline lookup yields CDR1 LNHDA and CDR2 SQIVND (reference sequence). V was pared by 7 bases and J by 4 bases, with 13 bases between. This CDR3 contains 13 residues. The CDR3 sequence: CASNGDLGYGYTF. CDR3 bases: TGTGCCAGTAATGGTGACCTTGGCTATGGCTACACCTTC.

This rearrangement joins TRBV19 to TRBJ1-3; D call uncertain. This CDR3 comprises 15 residues. The V end was cut by 4 bases, the J end by 0 bases, with 10 bases between. CDR1 is LNHDA and CDR2 is SQIVND in the germline V gene (reference sequence). CDR3 region: CASSTDVSSGNTIYF. The CDR3 DNA sequence: TGTGCCAGTAGTACGGACGTAAGCTCTGGAAACACCATATATTTT.

This clone was picked up one time. The chain carries TRBV7-9 and TRBJ2-7; D may be TRBD2 (6 bases). Germline assignment: CDR1 SEHNR and CDR2 FQNEAQ (reference sequence). The CDR3 runs 14 residues. V lost 5 bases to trimming and J lost 3 bases, with 14 bases between them. The DNA for the CDR3 is TGTGCCAGCAGCCGCCCTGGAGGGAACTACGAGCAGTACTTC. Protein: CASSRPGGNYEQYF.

The J gene is TRBJ1-5, the V gene TRBV30; D is unclear. Germline V CDR1 and CDR2: GTSNPN, SVGIG (reference sequence). The CDR3 contains 12 residues. V lost 0 bases, J lost 6 bases, and 6 bases lay in between. CDR3 in amino acids: CAWSVTGQPQHF. The CDR3 nucleotides read TGTGCCTGGAGTGTCACTGGTCAGCCCCAGCATTTT. Looking up the rest from reference TRBV30 and TRBJ1-5 gives the full variable domain: SQTIHQWPATLVQPVGSPLSLECTVEGTSNPNLYWYRQAAGRGLQLLFYSVGIGQISSEVPQNLSASRPQDRQFILSSKKLLLSDSGFYLCAWSVTGQPQHFGDGTRLSIL.

The chain combines TRBV19 with TRBJ1-3, with D hard to call. Looked up from germline, CDR1 is LNHDA and CDR2 is SQIVND (reference sequence). The CDR3 consists of 15 residues. Trimming took off 5 bases at V and 0 bases at J, with 11 bases between the two ends. CDR3 region: CASSRLPSSGNTIYF. CDR3 coding DNA: TGTGCCAGTAGTCGCCTCCCGAGCTCTGGAAACACCATATATTTT.

The gene calls are TRBV5-8 and TRBJ1-5; no clear D gene. Trimming took 6 bases from V and 2 from J, leaving 9 bases between them. This CDR3 region has 13 residues. CDR1 SGHTS and CDR2 YDEGEE come from the germline V gene. This CDR3 is CASMDRGNQPQHF. The CDR3 coding sequence is TGTGCCAGCATGGACCGGGGCAATCAGCCCCAGCATTTT.

In DNA, the CDR3 is TGTGCCAGCAGCGCAACAGGGGAAGGCTACACCTTC. It encodes CASSATGEGYTF. This sequence joins TRBV9 and TRBJ1-2; TRBD1 aligns across 7 bases. Trimming at V came to 3 bases and at J to 8 bases, leaving 4 bases not matched to a gene. The CDR3 totals 12 residues. Germline loops: CDR1 SGDLS, CDR2 YYNGEE.

The chain carries TRBV7-9 and TRBJ1-1; no clear D gene. V lost 5 bases and J 4 bases, leaving 20 bases between the germline ends. This CDR3 region has 16 residues. Germline values: CDR1 SEHNR, CDR2 FQNEAQ (reference sequence). This chain's CDR3 is CASSPPGSPTITEAFF. CDR3 DNA: TGTGCCAGCAGCCCCCCCGGGAGCCCAACCATCACTGAAGCTTTCTTT.

The rearrangement links TRBV6-1 to TRBJ1-3; D is unclear. Looked up from germline, CDR1 is MNHNS and CDR2 is SASEGT. The V and J ends lost 2 bases and 5 bases respectively, with 13 bases between them. The CDR3 extends over 15 amino acids. This chain's CDR3 is CASSEPRSVRNTIYF. CDR3 coding DNA: TGTGCCAGCAGTGAACCCCGATCCGTAAGAAACACCATATATTTT.

This chain links TRBV6-5 with TRBJ2-3, with D possibly matching TRBD2 (5 bases). The CDR3 totals 13 residues. The germline V gene has CDR1 MNHEY and CDR2 SVGAGI. Trimming stripped 2 bases from V and 8 bases from J, with 11 bases between. The DNA for the CDR3 is TGTGCCAGCAGTTACGAGGCGGGCGCTACGCAGTATTTT. As protein: CASSYEAGATQYF.

This chain uses TRBV2 with TRBJ1-2; 9 bases align to TRBD1. The CDR3 is made up of 14 amino acids. The ends lost 1 base at V and 7 bases at J; junction bases unmatched: 4. The V gene's germline CDR1 is SNHLY and CDR2 FYNNEI. The CDR3 protein is CASSEETGGIGYTF. CDR3 coding DNA: TGTGCCAGCAGTGAAGAGACAGGGGGTATTGGCTACACCTTC. Full variable domain (rest looked up from reference TRBV2 and TRBJ1-2): EPEVTQTPSHQVTQMGQEVILRCVPISNHLYFYWYRQILGQKVEFLVSFYNNEISEKSEIFDDQFSVERPDGSNFTLKIRSTKLEDSAMYFCASSEETGGIGYTFGSGTRLTVV.

The chain couples TRBV5-1 to TRBJ2-1; no clear D. The V gene's germline CDR1 is SGHRS and CDR2 YFSETQ. CDR3 size: 16 residues. V was shortened by 1 base and J by 0 bases, with 11 bases between the two germline ends. The CDR3 region has the DNA TGCGCCAGCAGCTTGAAGCAGCCAAGCTCCTACAATGAGCAGTTCTTC. The encoded protein is CASSLKQPSSYNEQFF.

The CDR3 is CASSFPNQPQHF. The CDR3 coding sequence is TGTGCCAGCAGTTTCCCAAATCAGCCCCAGCATTTT. The chain joins TRBV27 to TRBJ1-5; no firm D call. The CDR3 is made up of 12 amino acids. V shed 3 bases and J shed 4 bases, with 4 bases lying between them. The germline V gene has CDR1 MNHEY and CDR2 SMNVEV (reference sequence).

The sample holds a few counts of this clone. The chain is built from TRBV6-2 or TRBV6-3 and TRBJ1-5; D is unclear. CDR3 length: 13 residues. The germline CDR1 and CDR2 sequences are MNHEY and SVGEGT. Trimming cost V 5 bases and J 4 bases, with 9 bases left between them. The chain's CDR3 is CASSQDVNQPQHF. CDR3 sequence (DNA): TGTGCCAGCAGTCAGGACGTTAATCAGCCCCAGCATTTT.

The chain is built from TRBV19 and TRBJ2-6; perhaps TRBD2 as D (5 bases). V lost 9 bases to trimming and J lost 2 bases, with 14 bases between them. The CDR3 covers 15 residues. The germline V gene has CDR1 LNHDA and CDR2 SQIVND (reference sequence). The CDR3 sequence is CASNRGGAGANVLTF. Here the CDR3 DNA reads TGTGCCAGCAACCGGGGTGGGGCTGGGGCCAACGTCCTGACTTTC.